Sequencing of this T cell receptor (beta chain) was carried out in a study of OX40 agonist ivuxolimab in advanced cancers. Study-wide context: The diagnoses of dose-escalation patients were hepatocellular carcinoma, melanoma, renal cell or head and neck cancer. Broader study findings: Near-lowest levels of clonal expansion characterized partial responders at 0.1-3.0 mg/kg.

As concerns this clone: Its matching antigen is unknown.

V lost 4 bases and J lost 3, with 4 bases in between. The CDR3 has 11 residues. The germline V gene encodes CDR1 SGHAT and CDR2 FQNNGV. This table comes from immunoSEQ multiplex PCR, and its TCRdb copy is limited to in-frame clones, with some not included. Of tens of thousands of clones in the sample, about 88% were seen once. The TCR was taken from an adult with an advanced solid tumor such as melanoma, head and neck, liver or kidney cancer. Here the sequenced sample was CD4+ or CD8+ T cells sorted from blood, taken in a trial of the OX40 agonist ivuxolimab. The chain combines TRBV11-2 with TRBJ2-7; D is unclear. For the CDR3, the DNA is TGTGCCAGCAGCTGGCACTACGAGCAGTACTTC. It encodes CASSWHYEQYF.